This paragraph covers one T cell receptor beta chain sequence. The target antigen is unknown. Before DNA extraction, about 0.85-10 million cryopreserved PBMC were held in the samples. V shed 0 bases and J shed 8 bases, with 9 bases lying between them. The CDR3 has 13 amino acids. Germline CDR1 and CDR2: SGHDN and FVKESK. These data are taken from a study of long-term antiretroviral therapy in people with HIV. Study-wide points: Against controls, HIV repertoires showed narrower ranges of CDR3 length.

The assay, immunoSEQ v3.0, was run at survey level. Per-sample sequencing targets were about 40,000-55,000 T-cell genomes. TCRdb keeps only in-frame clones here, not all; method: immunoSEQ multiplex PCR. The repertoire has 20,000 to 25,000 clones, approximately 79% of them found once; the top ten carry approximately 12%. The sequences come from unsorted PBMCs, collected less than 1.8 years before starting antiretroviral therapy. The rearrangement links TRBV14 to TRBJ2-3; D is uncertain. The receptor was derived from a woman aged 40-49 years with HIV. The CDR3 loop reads CASSQDLVGTQYF. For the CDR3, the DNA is TGTGCCAGCAGCCAAGACCTAGTGGGTACGCAGTATTTT.